Below are 12 T cell receptor beta chains sequenced from a single sample in a study of PD-L1 blockade in urothelial cancer (dated 2017 in TCRdb). The library relied on the immunoSEQ multiplex PCR assay. In its TCRdb copy, this immuneACCESS table keeps in-frame sequences only and misses some clones. Where compared with another copy, unresolved V genes explain less than half of these, and the others have no known cause. Present in this sample are some 31,000 clones, about four fifths of which were seen just once. 3% to 4% of the sample rests with the top ten. The time point label, read with the paper, signifies: peripheral blood 6 weeks after treatment start. Material: PBMCs, obtained around atezolizumab (anti-PD-L1) treatment. The receptors originated from a man in his sixties or seventies with urothelial cancer.

The chain has TRBV7-2 and TRBJ2-1; 14 bases align to TRBD2. With V trimmed by 6 bases and J by 0 bases, 1 base remained unmatched. Germline CDR1 is SGHTA and CDR2 is FQGNSA. The CDR3 has 16 amino acids. CDR3 loop: CASRGLAGASYNEQFF. The CDR3, as DNA: TGTGCCAGCAGGGGACTAGCGGGGGCCTCCTACAATGAGCAGTTCTTC. The entire variable domain, with the rest obtained from reference TRBV7-2 and TRBJ2-1, is as follows: GAGVSQSPSNKVTEKGKDVELRCDPISGHTALYWYRQSLGQGLEFLIYFQGNSAPDKSGLPSDRFSAERTGGSVSTLTIQRTQQEDSAVYLCASRGLAGASYNEQFFGPGTRLTVL.

The chain joins TRBV14 to TRBJ2-5, with D tentatively TRBD1 (5 bases). The CDR3 extends over 14 amino acids. Trimming took off 4 bases at V and 5 bases at J, with 14 bases between the two ends. Germline CDR1 reads SGHDN; CDR2 reads FVKESK. The chain's CDR3 is CASSPARAGETQYF. For the CDR3, the DNA is TGTGCCAGCAGCCCGGCCCGGGCAGGGGAGACCCAGTACTTC.

The genes are TRBV28 and TRBJ2-4, with TRBD2 matching over 16 bases. Germline CDR1 and CDR2: MDHEN and SYDVKM. The CDR3 sequence is 16 residues long. The V and J ends lost 7 bases and 9 bases, in that order; junction bases with no gene match: 9. In DNA form, the CDR3 reads TGTGCCAGCACCTTGGGACTAGCGGGAGGGCCAGTCATTCAGTACTTC. As protein: CASTLGLAGGPVIQYF.

J is TRBJ2-2 and V is TRBV19; 14 positions agree with TRBD2. The V and J ends lost 7 bases and 4 bases, in that order; junction bases with no gene match: 14. Germline V gene data show CDR1 as LNHDA and CDR2 as SQIVND (reference sequence). CDR3 length equals 19 residues. For the CDR3, the DNA is TGTGCCAGTACCTCACTAAGGACTAGCGGGGGGCCAAGCACCGGGGAGCTGTTTTTT. As protein: CASTSLRTSGGPSTGELFF.

The chain has TRBV10-3 and TRBJ2-3, with D perhaps TRBD1 (5 bases). The CDR3 consists of 15 residues. Per the germline V gene, CDR1 is ENHRY and CDR2 is SYGVKD. Deletions cut 6 bases from V and 0 bases from J, with 13 bases between. The CDR3 loop is CAIRTDSFSTDTQYF. In DNA form, the CDR3 reads TGTGCCATCAGAACCGACAGTTTCAGCACAGATACGCAGTATTTT.

This chain uses TRBV2 with TRBJ2-1; 8 nucleotides line up with TRBD1. CDR3 length: 13 amino acids. J lost 14 bases, V lost 4 bases, and 10 bases had no gene match. In germline, CDR1 is SNHLY, CDR2 FYNNEI. Here the CDR3 DNA reads TGTGCCAGCAGTGGGGGGACAGGCCAGAATAAGTTCTTC. Its translation: CASSGGTGQNKFF.

The chain couples TRBV19 to TRBJ2-1; TRBD2 might be the D (6 bases). This CDR3 has 13 residues. The germline V gene encodes CDR1 LNHDA and CDR2 SQIVND (reference sequence). The CDR3 protein is CAGETGEMDEQFF. The DNA of the CDR3 is TGTGCGGGGGAAACGGGAGAGATGGATGAGCAGTTCTTC.

The chain carries TRBV4-1 and TRBJ2-7; 13 bases map to TRBD2. Unmatched junction bases numbered 9, after V lost 4 bases and J lost 3 bases. Per the germline V gene, CDR1 is MGHRA and CDR2 is YSYEKL. The CDR3 sequence is 17 residues long. The CDR3 is CASSPRGLAGEGYEQYF. The CDR3 nucleotides read TGCGCCAGCAGCCCCCGAGGACTAGCGGGAGAAGGCTACGAGCAGTACTTC.

The CDR3 DNA reads TGCAGCGTTGACCAGGGGATGAACACTGAAGCTTTCTTT. Translation: CSVDQGMNTEAFF. V usage is TRBV29-1 and J usage is TRBJ1-1; perhaps TRBD1 as D (6 bases). CDR1 is SQVTM, CDR2 ANQGSEA, per germline. The V end lost 3 bases, the J end lost 0 bases, and 8 bases lay between the germline ends. CDR3 length: 13 amino acids.

The chain employs TRBV4-3 and TRBJ2-7; possible D gene TRBD2, 5 bases. V was trimmed by 0 bases and J by 0 bases, leaving 18 bases between them. Germline assignment: CDR1 LGHNA and CDR2 YSLEER. The CDR3 contains 18 residues. The CDR3 nucleotides are TGCGCCAGCAGCCAAGATAGCGCGCCGGACTCGAGCTCCTACGAGCAGTACTTC. This gives the protein CASSQDSAPDSSSYEQYF.

The chain combines TRBV18 with TRBJ1-2; TRBD1 agrees at 10 bases. There are 15 residues in the CDR3. V was pared by 4 bases and J by 7 bases, with 9 bases of the junction left unmatched. Germline loops: CDR1 KGHSH, CDR2 LQKENI. CDR3: CASSLSGTGVAGYTF. In DNA, the CDR3 is TGTGCCAGCTCACTTTCGGGGACAGGGGTTGCTGGCTACACCTTC.

The chain joins TRBV10-3 to TRBJ2-2; 10 bases are shared with TRBD1. The CDR3 extends over 15 amino acids. Per germline, CDR1 ENHRY and CDR2 SYGVKD. V dropped 7 bases and J dropped 4; count of bases not matched to a gene: 6. CDR3 sequence reads: CAIKSGQGITGELFF. The CDR3, as DNA: TGTGCCATCAAATCGGGACAGGGGATCACCGGGGAGCTGTTTTTT.